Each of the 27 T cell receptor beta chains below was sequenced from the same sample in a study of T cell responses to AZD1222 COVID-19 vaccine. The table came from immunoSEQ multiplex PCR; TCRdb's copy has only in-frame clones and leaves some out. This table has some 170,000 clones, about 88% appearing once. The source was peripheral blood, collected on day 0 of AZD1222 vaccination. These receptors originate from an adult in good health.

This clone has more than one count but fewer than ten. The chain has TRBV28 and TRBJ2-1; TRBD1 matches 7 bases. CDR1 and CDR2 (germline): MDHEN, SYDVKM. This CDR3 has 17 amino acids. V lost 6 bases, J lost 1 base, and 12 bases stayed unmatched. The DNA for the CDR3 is TGTGCCAGCAGGGGGTTCGGGACAGTTAGGTCCTACAATGAGCAGTTCTTC. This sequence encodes CASRGFGTVRSYNEQFF.

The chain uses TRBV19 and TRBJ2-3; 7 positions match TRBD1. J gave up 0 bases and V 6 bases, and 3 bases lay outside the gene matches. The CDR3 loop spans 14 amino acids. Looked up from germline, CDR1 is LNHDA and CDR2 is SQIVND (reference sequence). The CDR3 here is CASRTGMSTDTQYF. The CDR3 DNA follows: TGTGCCAGTAGGACAGGGATGAGCACAGATACGCAGTATTTT.

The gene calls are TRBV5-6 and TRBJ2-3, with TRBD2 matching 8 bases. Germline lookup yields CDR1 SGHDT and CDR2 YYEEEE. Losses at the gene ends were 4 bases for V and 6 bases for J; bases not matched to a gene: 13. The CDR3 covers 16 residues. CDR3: CASSRRLTGGPDTQYF. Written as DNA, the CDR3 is TGTGCCAGCAGCCGTCGTTTGACGGGAGGGCCGGATACGCAGTATTTT.

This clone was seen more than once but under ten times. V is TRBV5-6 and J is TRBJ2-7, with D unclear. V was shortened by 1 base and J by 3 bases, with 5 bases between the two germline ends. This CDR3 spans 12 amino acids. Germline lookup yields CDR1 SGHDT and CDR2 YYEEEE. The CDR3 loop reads CASSLKGYEQYV. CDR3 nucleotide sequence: TGTGCCAGCAGCTTGAAAGGCTACGAGCAGTACGTC.

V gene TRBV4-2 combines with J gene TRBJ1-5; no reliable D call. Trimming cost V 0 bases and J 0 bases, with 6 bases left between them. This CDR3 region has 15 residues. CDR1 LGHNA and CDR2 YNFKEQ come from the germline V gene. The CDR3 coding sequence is TGTGCCAGCAGCCAAGATACGCTTAGCAATCAGCCCCAGCATTTT. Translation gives CASSQDTLSNQPQHF.

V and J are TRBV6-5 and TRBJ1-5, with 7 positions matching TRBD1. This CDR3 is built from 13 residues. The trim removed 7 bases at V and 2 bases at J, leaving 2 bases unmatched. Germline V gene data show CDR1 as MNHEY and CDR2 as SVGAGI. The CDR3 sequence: CASTGTGNQPQHF. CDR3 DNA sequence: TGTGCCAGCACCGGGACAGGCAATCAGCCCCAGCATTTT.

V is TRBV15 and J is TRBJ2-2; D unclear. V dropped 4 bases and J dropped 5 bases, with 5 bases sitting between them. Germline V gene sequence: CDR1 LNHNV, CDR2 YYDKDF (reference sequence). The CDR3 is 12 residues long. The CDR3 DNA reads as TGTGCCACCAGCACCCTAACCGGGGAGCTGTTTTTT. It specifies CATSTLTGELFF. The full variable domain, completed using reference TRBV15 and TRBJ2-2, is DAMVIQNPRYQVTQFGKPVTLSCSQTLNHNVMYWYQQKSSQAPKLLFHYYDKDFNNEADTPDNFQSRRPNTSFCFLDIRSPGLGDTAMYLCATSTLTGELFFGEGSRLTVL.

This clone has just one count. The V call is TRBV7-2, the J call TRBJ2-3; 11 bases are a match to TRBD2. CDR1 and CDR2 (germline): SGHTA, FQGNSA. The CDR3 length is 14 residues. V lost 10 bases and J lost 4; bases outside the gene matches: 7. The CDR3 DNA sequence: TGTGCCACCGCACTAGCGGGAGAAGCAGATACGCAGTATTTT. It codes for CATALAGEADTQYF.

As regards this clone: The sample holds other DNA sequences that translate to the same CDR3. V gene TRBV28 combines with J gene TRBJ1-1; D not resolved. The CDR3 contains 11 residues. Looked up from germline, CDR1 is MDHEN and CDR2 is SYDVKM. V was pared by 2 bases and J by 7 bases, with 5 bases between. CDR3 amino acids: CASSLRFEAFF. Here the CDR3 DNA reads TGTGCCAGCAGTTTAAGGTTTGAAGCTTTCTTT.

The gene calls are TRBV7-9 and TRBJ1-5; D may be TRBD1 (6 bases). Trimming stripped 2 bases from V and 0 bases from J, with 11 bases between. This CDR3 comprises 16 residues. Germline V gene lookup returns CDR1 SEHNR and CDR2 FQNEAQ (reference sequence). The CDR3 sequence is CASSLSSGDSNQPQHF. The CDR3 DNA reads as TGTGCCAGCAGCTTATCGTCAGGGGATAGCAATCAGCCCCAGCATTTT.

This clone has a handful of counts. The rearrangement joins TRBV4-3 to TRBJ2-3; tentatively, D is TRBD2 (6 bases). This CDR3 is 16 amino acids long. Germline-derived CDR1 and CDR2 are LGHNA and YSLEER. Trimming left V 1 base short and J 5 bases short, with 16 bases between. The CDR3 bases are TGCGCCAGCAGCCAAGTTTTTAGCGGAGAGGTAGATACGCAGTATTTT. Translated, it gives CASSQVFSGEVDTQYF.

The CDR3 DNA reads as TGCAGCGTTGAAGAAATACAGGGTGCTGGCTACACCTTC. It is translated as CSVEEIQGAGYTF. The V call is TRBV29-1, the J call TRBJ1-2, with D tentatively TRBD1 (6 bases). Germline CDR1 is SQVTM and CDR2 is ANQGSEA. The CDR3 loop spans 13 amino acids. Between the trimmed V and J ends, which lost 0 bases and 7 bases, there was a span of 12 bases.

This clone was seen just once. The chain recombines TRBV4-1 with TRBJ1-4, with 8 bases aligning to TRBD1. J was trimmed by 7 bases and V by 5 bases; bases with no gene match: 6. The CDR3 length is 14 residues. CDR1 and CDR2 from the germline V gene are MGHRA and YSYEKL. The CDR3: CASSAETGVEKLFF. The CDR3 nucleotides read TGCGCCAGCAGCGCAGAGACAGGGGTTGAAAAACTGTTTTTT.

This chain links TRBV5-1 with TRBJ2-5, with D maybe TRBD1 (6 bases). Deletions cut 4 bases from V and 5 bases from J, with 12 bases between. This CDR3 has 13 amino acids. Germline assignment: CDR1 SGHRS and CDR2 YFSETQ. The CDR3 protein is CASSVRGVETQYF. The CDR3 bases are TGCGCCAGCAGCGTCAGGGGTGTGGAGACCCAGTACTTC.

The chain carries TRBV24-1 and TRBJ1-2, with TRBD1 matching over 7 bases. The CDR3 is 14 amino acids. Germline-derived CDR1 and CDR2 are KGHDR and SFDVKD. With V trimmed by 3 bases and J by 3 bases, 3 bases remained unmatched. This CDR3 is CATSDTGTDYGYTF. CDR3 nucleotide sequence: TGTGCCACCAGTGATACTGGGACAGACTATGGCTACACCTTC.

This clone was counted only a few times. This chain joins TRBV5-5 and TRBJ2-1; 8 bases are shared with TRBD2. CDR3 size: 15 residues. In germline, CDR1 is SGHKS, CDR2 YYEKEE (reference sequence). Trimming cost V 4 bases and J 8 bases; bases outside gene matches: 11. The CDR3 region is CASSAPHSGKDEQFF. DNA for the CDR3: TGTGCCAGCAGCGCGCCTCATAGCGGGAAGGATGAGCAGTTCTTC.

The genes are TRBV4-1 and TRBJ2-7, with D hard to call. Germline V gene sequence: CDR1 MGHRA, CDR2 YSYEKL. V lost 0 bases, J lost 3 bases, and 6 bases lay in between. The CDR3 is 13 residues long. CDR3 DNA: TGCGCCAGCAGCCAAGACACAGTCTACGAGCAGTACTTC. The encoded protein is CASSQDTVYEQYF.

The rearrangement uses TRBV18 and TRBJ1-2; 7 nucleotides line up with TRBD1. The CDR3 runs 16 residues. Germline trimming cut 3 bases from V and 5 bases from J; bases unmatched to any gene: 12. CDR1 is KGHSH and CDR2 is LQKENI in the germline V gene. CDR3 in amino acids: CASSPLPDRVEYGYTF. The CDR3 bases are TGTGCCAGCTCACCCCTCCCTGACAGGGTTGAGTATGGCTACACCTTC. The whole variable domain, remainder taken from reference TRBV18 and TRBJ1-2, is NAGVMQNPRHLVRRRGQEARLRCSPMKGHSHVYWYRQLPEEGLKFMVYLQKENIIDESGMPKERFSAEFPKEGPSILRIQQVVRGDSAAYFCASSPLPDRVEYGYTFGSGTRLTVV.

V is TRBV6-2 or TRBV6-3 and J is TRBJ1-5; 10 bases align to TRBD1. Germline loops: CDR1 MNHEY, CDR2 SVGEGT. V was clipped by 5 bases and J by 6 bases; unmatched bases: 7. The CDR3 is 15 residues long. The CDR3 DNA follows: TGTGCCAGCAGTGATGACAGGGGGCGGTCTCAGCCCCAGCATTTT. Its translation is CASSDDRGRSQPQHF.

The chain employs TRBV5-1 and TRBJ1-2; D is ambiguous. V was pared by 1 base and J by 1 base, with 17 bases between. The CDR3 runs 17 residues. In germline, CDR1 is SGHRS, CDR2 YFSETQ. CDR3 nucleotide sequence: TGCGCCAGCAGCTTGAATGTACCCTCCCCAATTAACTATGGCTACACCTTC. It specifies CASSLNVPSPINYGYTF.

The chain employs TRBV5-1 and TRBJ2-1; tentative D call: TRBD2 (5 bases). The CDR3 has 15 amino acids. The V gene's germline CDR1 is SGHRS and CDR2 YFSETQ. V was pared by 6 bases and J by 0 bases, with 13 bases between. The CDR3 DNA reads TGCGCCAGCACCAGAGACTATAGCTCCTACAATGAGCAGTTCTTC. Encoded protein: CASTRDYSSYNEQFF.

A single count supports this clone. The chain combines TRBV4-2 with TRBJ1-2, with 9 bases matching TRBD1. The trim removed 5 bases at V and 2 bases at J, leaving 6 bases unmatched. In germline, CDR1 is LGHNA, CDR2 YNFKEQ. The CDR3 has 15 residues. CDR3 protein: CASSRNTGGNYGYTF. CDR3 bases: TGTGCCAGCAGCAGGAATACAGGGGGCAACTATGGCTACACCTTC.

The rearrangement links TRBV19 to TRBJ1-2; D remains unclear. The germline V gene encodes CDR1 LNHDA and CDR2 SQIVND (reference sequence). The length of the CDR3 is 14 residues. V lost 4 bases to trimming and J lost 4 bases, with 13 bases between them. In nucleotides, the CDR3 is TGTGCCAGTAGTAGACCAGGTCCCTTCTATGGCTACACCTTC. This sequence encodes CASSRPGPFYGYTF. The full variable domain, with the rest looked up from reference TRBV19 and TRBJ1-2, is DGGITQSPKYLFRKEGQNVTLSCEQNLNHDAMYWYRQDPGQGLRLIYYSQIVNDFQKGDIAEGYSVSREKKESFPLTVTSAQKNPTAFYLCASSRPGPFYGYTFGSGTRLTVV.

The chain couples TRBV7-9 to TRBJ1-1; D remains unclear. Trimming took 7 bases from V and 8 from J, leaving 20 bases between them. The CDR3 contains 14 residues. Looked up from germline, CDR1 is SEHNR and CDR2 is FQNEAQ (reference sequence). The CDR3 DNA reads TGTGCCAGCACCAGAGACACCCTGGTAAAAGAAGCTTTCTTT. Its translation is CASTRDTLVKEAFF.

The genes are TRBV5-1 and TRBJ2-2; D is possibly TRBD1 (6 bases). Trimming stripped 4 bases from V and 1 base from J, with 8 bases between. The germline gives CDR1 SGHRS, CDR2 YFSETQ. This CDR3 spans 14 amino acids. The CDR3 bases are TGCGCCAGCAGCACGGGACAGAACACCGGGGAGCTGTTTTTT. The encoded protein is CASSTGQNTGELFF.

The CDR3 DNA sequence: TGTGCCAGCAGCTTAGACCCCTATAATTCACCCCTCCACTTT. Encoded protein: CASSLDPYNSPLHF. The chain combines TRBV11-2 with TRBJ1-6; D is uncertain. This CDR3 spans 14 amino acids. Trimming took 0 bases from V and 2 from J, leaving 2 bases between them. Germline V lookup: CDR1 SGHAT, CDR2 FQNNGV.

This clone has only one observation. The CDR3 nucleotides are TGTGCCAGCTCACCTTCAGTTGGGGGGGACAATGAGCAGTTCTTC. This sequence encodes CASSPSVGGDNEQFF. V and J are TRBV18 and TRBJ2-1, with TRBD2 matching 7 bases. Germline V gene lookup returns CDR1 KGHSH and CDR2 LQKENI. The CDR3 length is 15 residues. With V trimmed by 3 bases and J by 5 bases, 7 bases remained unmatched.